The 2 T cell receptor beta chains in this list originate from one sample, sequenced in a study of cytomegalovirus exposure and HLA in healthy donors. The PCR employed 60 Vbeta primers together with 13 Jbeta primers. Profiling relied on immunoSEQ multiplex PCR, and the TCRdb table lists in-frame clones only, not all of them. The data hold 210,000 or so clones, with 78% observed a single time. The sequenced sample consisted of PBMCs. The receptors were sampled from a boy younger than 18 in good health and CMV-seronegative.

The V gene is TRBV5-1, the J gene TRBJ2-3; 13 bases agree with TRBD2. The germline V gene encodes CDR1 SGHRS and CDR2 YFSETQ. This CDR3 spans 15 amino acids. The V and J ends lost 0 bases and 7 bases, in that order; junction bases with no gene match: 2. CDR3 amino acids: CASSLGLAGGNTQYF. In DNA, the CDR3 is TGCGCCAGCAGCTTGGGACTAGCGGGAGGAAATACGCAGTATTTT.

This sequence joins TRBV4-2 and TRBJ2-3; weak D call: TRBD1 (5 bases). V was clipped by 3 bases and J by 1 base, with 8 bases between them. CDR1 and CDR2 (germline): LGHNA, YNFKEQ. This CDR3 region has 14 residues. DNA of the CDR3: TGTGCCAGCAGCCATACAGGTCGCACAGATACGCAGTATTTT. Its translation is CASSHTGRTDTQYF.